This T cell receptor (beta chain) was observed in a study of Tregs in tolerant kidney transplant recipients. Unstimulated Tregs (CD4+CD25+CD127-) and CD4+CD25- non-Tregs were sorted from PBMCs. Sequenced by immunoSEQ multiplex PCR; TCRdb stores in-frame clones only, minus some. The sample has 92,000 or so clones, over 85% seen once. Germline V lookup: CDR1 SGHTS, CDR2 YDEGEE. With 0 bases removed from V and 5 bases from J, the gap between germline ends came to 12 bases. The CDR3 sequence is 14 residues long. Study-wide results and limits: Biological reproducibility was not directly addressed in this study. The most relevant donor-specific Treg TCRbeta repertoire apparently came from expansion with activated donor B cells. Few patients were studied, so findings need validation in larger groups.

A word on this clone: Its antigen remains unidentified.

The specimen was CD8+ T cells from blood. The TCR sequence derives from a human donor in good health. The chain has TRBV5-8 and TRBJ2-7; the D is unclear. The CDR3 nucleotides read TGTGCCAGCAGCTTGGCCGCAAGGTTCCACGAGCAGTACTTC. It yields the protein CASSLAARFHEQYF.